The text below deals with one T cell receptor (beta chain). Its antigen remains unknown. The data originate from a study of T cell responses to AZD1222 COVID-19 vaccine. Study-wide results and caveats: After the peak T cell response, and only then, were repertoires sampled. Donors in the cohort were predominantly white British and more often female, and clonal diversity was possibly underestimated.

V was cut by 6 bases and J by 6 bases, with 6 bases left in between. The CDR3 is 10 residues long. The germline CDR1 and CDR2 sequences are DFQATT and SNEGSKA (reference sequence). Clones were sequenced by immunoSEQ multiplex PCR, and TCRdb holds only the in-frame ones, with some missing. The data show some 130,000 clones, roughly 93% seen once. This TCR was sampled from an adult in good health. The gene calls are TRBV20-1 and TRBJ2-1; D call uncertain. The sample in question was peripheral blood, obtained on day 0 of AZD1222 vaccination. The CDR3 sequence is CSATANEQFF. The CDR3 bases are TGCAGTGCAACTGCCAATGAGCAGTTCTTC.